The sequence of this T cell receptor (beta chain) was determined in a study of Ad26.COV2.S vaccination and SARS-CoV-2 variants. In the study overall: Ad26.COV2.S was injected intramuscularly once or twice, 56 days apart.

Germline V gene lookup returns CDR1 LNHDA and CDR2 SQIVND (reference sequence). The CDR3 runs 16 residues. The V gene end was trimmed by 6 bases and the J gene end by 4 bases; junction bases not matched to a gene: 8. The treatment here: around 19 received Ad26.COV2.S at low or high dose, single or two shots; about 5 received placebo; per-sample allocation not given. Samples were taken on day 63 after the first vaccine or placebo injection. Profiling relied on immunoSEQ multiplex PCR, and the TCRdb table lists in-frame clones only, not all of them. This table holds some 520,000 clones, around 85% found once.

Sequences were derived from peripheral blood, sampled in a trial of Ad26.COV2.S vaccine versus placebo. This chain joins TRBV19 and TRBJ2-2, with TRBD2 matching over 10 bases. The receptor was derived from a person aged 18-60 years who received the Ad26.COV2.S COVID-19 vaccine or a placebo. The CDR3 region has the DNA TGTGCCAGTAGCATCCCTAGCGGGAGAGGCACCGGGGAGCTGTTTTTT. Translated, it gives CASSIPSGRGTGELFF.